This T cell receptor (beta chain) was recorded in a study of T-cell reconstitution after alpha-beta-depleted transplantation in children. This clonotype was seen many times. Unique molecular identifiers were used in preparing the TCRbeta library. Using its own MiXCR run on the PCR reads, TCRdb lists one record per CDR3 protein. The sample shows under 350,000 distinct CDR3 sequences, more than 8% of them seen only once. V dropped 9 bases and J dropped 7 bases, with 16 bases sitting between them. This CDR3 region has 12 residues. Per the germline V gene, CDR1 is LNHNV and CDR2 is YYDKDF (reference sequence).

The J gene is TRBJ2-7, the V gene TRBV15, with D possibly TRBD2 on 5 matching bases. The sequencing used PBMCs from the stem cell graft donor, collected from the stem cell graft. This TCR came from a human donor who donated a stem cell graft to a child with SCID. CDR3 sequence (DNA): TGTGCCACGAAATCCGGAGAGGGTGAGCAGTACTTC. Translation gives CATKSGEGEQYF.